The entry below gives a single T cell receptor beta chain sequence along with its context. The sample is drawn from a study of blood T cell repertoires in COVID-19. The protocol was immunoSEQ multiplex PCR, while the TCRdb copy is restricted to in-frame clones and leaves out a portion. The table lists about 300,000 clones, around 88% of them singletons. There are 16 residues in the CDR3. Trimming took 6 bases from V and 8 from J; bases not matched to a gene: 12. From germline, CDR1 is SGHTA and CDR2 FQGNSA. The source is a woman in her thirties who had recovered from COVID-19. The chain couples TRBV7-2 to TRBJ2-2, with 10 bases lining up with TRBD1. The sequenced sample consisted of peripheral blood. The CDR3 loop reads CASRAGTGANGGELFF. In nucleotides, the CDR3 is TGTGCCAGCAGGGCCGGGACAGGGGCAAATGGGGGGGAGCTGTTTTTT.